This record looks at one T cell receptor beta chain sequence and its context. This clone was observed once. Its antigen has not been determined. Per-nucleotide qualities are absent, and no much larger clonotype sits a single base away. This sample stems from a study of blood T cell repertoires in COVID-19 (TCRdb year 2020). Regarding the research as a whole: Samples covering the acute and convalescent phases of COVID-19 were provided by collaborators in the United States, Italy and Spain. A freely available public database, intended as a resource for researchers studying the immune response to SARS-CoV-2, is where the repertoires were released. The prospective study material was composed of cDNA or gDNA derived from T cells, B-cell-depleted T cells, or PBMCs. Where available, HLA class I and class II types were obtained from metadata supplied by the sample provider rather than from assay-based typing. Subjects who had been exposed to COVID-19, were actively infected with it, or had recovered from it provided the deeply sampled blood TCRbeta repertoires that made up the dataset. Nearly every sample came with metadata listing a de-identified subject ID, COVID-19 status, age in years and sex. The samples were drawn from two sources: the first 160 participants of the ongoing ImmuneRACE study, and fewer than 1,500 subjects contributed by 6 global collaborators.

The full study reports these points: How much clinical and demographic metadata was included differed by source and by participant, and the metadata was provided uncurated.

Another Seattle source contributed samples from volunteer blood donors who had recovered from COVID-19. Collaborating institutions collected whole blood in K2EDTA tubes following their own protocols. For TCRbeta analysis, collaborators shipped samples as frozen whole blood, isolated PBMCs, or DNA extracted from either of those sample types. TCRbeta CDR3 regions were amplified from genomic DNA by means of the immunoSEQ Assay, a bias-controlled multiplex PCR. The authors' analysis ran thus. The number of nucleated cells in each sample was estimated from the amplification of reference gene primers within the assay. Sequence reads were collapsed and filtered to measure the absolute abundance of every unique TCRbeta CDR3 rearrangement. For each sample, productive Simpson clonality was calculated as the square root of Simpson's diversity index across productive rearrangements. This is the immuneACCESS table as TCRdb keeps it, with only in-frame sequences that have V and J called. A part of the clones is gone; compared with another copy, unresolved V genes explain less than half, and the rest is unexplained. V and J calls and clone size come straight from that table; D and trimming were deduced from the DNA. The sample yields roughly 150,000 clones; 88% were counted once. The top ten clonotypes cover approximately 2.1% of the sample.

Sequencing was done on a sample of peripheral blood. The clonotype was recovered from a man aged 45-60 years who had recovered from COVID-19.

Read as DNA, the sequence is TGCGCCAGCAGCCAGGGACTAGTTGGTGAGCAGTTCTTC. Its protein product is CASSQGLVGEQFF. This sequence uses TRBV4-3 and TRBJ2-1; 8 nucleotides in the junction match TRBD2. CDR1 is given as LGHNA and CDR2 as YSLEER, both from the germline V gene. Trimming takes 3 bases off V and 9 bases off J; junction bases not matched to a gene: 4. The CDR3 numbers 13 residues from cysteine through phenylalanine. The kept DNA is CDR3 alone, 39 bases in frame from the first base.